This T cell receptor (beta chain) was sequenced for a study of shared clonotypes between healthy human individuals. Whole-study context: Researchers drew samples from a couple of women and a few men aged 18 to 49.

General observations from the study: Clonotype sharing across donors was expected to vary with sequencing depth.

The repertoire was sequenced with immunoSEQ multiplex PCR; TCRdb's copy has only in-frame clones and lacks some. The sample includes about 1.1 million clones, about four fifths of them seen just once. This clone was found once. The antigen remains undetermined. Only Caucasian adults living in Nashville, Tennessee made up the donor group. V was pared by 4 bases and J by 2 bases, with 10 bases between. This CDR3 comprises 14 residues. Germline CDR1 is MGHRA and CDR2 is YSYEKL. The sequence derives from a man between 18 and 29 years old in good health. Some clones in this sample may be carry-over from other donors' samples. J is TRBJ2-3 and V is TRBV4-1; D is possibly TRBD2 (5 bases). Sequencing used memory CD4+ T cells from PBMCs. Subset here: CD45RA-negative fraction. In DNA form, the CDR3 reads TGCGCCAGCAGCCTCGGGGAAACCACAGATACGCAGTATTTT. Protein: CASSLGETTDTQYF.